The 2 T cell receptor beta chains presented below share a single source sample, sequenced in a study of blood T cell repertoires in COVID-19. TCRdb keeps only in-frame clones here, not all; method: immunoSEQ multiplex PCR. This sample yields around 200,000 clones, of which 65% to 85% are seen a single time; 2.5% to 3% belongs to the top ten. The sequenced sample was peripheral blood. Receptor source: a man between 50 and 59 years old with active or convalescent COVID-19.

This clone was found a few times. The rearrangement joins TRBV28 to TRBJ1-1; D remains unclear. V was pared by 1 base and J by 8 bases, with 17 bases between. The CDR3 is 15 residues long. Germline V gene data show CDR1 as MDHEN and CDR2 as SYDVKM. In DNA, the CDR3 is TGTGCCAGCAGTTTATATGTCGGGGAGGAGTTGGAAGCTTTCTTT. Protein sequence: CASSLYVGEELEAFF.

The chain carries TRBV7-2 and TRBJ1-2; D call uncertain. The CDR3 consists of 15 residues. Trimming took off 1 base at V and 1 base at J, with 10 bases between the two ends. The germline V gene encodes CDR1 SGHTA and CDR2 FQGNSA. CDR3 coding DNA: TGTGCCAGCAGCTTAGGACAAGGTTATAACTATGGCTACACCTTC. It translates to CASSLGQGYNYGYTF.